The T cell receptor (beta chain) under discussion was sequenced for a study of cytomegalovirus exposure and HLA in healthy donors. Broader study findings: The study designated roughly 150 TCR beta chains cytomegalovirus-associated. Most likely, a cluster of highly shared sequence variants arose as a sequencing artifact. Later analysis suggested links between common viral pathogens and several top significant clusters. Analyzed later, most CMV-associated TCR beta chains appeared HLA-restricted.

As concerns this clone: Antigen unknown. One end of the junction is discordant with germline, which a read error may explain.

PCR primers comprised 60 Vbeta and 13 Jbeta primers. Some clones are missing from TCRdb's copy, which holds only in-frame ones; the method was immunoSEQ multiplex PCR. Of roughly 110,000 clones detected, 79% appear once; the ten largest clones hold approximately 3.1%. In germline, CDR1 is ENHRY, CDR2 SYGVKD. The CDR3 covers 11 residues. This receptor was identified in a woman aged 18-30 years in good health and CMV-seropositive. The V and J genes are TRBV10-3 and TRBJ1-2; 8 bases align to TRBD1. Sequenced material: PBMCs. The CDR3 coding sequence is TGTGCCTTCAGGGGGCGGGGTGGCTACACCTTC. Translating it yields CAFRGRGGYTF.